What follows are 10 T cell receptor beta chains derived from one specimen sequenced in a study of PD-1 blockade in classical Hodgkin lymphoma. Profiled with immunoSEQ multiplex PCR; TCRdb holds only in-frame clones, not every one. The sample includes 5,500 to 8,000 clones, roughly 81% of them seen just once. With no exception, relapse followed autologous stem cell transplantation in all patients, and brentuximab vedotin exposure varied. The sequencing here drew on peripheral blood mononuclear cells (PBMCs), taken at baseline. The source is a human donor with classical Hodgkin lymphoma.

The rearrangement joins TRBV6-5 to TRBJ2-7, with TRBD1 matching 11 bases. The CDR3 is 14 amino acids. Germline CDR1 MNHEY, CDR2 SVGAGI. Trimming cost V 4 bases and J 6 bases; bases outside gene matches: 5. Here the CDR3 reads CASSSPGTGGEQYF. CDR3 nucleotide sequence: TGTGCCAGCAGTTCGCCCGGGACAGGGGGCGAGCAGTACTTC.

V is TRBV7-2 and J is TRBJ2-5; D call uncertain. This CDR3 region has 11 residues. With 2 bases removed from V and 5 bases from J, the gap between germline ends came to 3 bases. Germline lookup yields CDR1 SGHTA and CDR2 FQGNSA. CDR3 nucleotide sequence: TGTGCCAGCAGCTTAATGGAGACCCAGTACTTC. It specifies CASSLMETQYF.

V usage is TRBV6-5 and J usage is TRBJ2-7; D gene ambiguous. Trimming cost V 7 bases and J 9 bases, with 19 bases left between them. The CDR3 sequence is 13 residues long. Germline V gene data show CDR1 as MNHEY and CDR2 as SVGAGI. This chain's CDR3 is CASNVLPEFGQYF. The CDR3 bases are TGTGCCAGCAACGTCCTGCCGGAGTTCGGGCAGTACTTC.

V gene TRBV7-6 combines with J gene TRBJ2-1; 7 nucleotides line up with TRBD2. CDR1 is SGHVS, CDR2 FNYEAQ, per germline. V shed 4 bases, J shed 7 bases, and the junction held 7 bases outside the gene matches. This CDR3 spans 14 amino acids. DNA of the CDR3: TGTGCCAGCAGCTACCAAGCGGGAACGAATGAGCAGTTCTTC. It yields the protein CASSYQAGTNEQFF.

By share, this clone counts as medium-sized. V gene TRBV5-1 combines with J gene TRBJ2-7, with a tentative D call TRBD2 (6 bases). In germline, CDR1 is SGHRS, CDR2 YFSETQ. The CDR3 contains 14 residues. Trimming removed 1 base from V and 5 bases from J, with 13 bases in between. CDR3 residues: CASSLFGRGDEQYF. The DNA of the CDR3 is TGCGCCAGCAGCTTGTTCGGGCGGGGCGACGAGCAGTACTTC.

The chain couples TRBV5-4 to TRBJ1-3; D call uncertain. Germline CDR1 reads SGHNT; CDR2 reads YYREEE (reference sequence). Between the trimmed V and J ends, which lost 4 bases and 3 bases, there was a span of 11 bases. There are 14 residues in the CDR3. For the CDR3, the DNA is TGTGCCAGCAGCCCTCAGCCGAGTGGAAACACCATATATTTT. This sequence encodes CASSPQPSGNTIYF. Full variable domain (missing parts from reference TRBV5-4 and TRBJ1-3): ETGVTQSPTHLIKTRGQQVTLRCSSQSGHNTVSWYQQALGQGPQFIFQYYREEENGRGNFPPRFSGLQFPNYSSELNVNALELDDSALYLCASSPQPSGNTIYFGEGSWLTVV.

J is TRBJ2-1 and V is TRBV7-8, with 11 bases that match TRBD2. Germline lookup yields CDR1 SGHVS and CDR2 FQNEAQ. The J segment lost 8 bases and the V segment lost 3 bases, leaving 3 bases of the junction unmatched. The CDR3 runs 14 residues. This CDR3 reads CASSFSGRVYEQFF. The CDR3 bases are TGTGCCAGCAGCTTTAGCGGGAGGGTCTATGAGCAGTTCTTC.

V usage is TRBV21-1 and J usage is TRBJ2-7. TRBV21-1 is noted as a pseudogene. The CDR3 covers 11 residues. The CDR3 loop is CASSKLYEQYF. The CDR3 DNA follows: TGTGCCAGCAGCAAATTGTACGAGCAGTACTTC.

The CDR3 region is CASSQDWGNTEAFF. The DNA of the CDR3 is TGCGCCAGCAGCCAAGATTGGGGGAACACTGAAGCTTTCTTT. V usage is TRBV4-1 and J usage is TRBJ1-1; D uncertain. V was pared by 0 bases and J by 1 base, with 6 bases between. This CDR3 has 14 residues. Per the germline V gene, CDR1 is MGHRA and CDR2 is YSYEKL.

The rearrangement joins TRBV7-6 to TRBJ2-2; D unclear. The CDR3 is 15 amino acids. Trimming removed 5 bases from V and 3 bases from J, with 13 bases in between. Germline V CDR1 and CDR2: SGHVS, FNYEAQ. The CDR3 loop is CASSPGWLDTGELFF. In nucleotides, the CDR3 is TGTGCCAGCAGCCCTGGCTGGTTGGACACCGGGGAGCTGTTTTTT.